One sample yielded the 5 T cell receptor beta chains listed below, sequenced in a study of tumor-infiltrating lymphocytes in primary liver carcinoma. Using a constant-region primer together with ProtoScript II reverse transcriptase, TCR beta cDNA was made from roughly 540 ng of total RNA. Three nested multiplex PCR rounds of slightly modified ARM-PCR generated TCR beta libraries. The first two PCR rounds, nine to ten cycles each, used TRBV1-TRBV30 forward primers and a C-beta reverse primer. In TCRdb, the multiplex PCR reads were re-called with MiXCR into one record per CDR3 protein. The sample shows 110,000 or so distinct CDR3 sequences, about four fifths of them seen only once. Co-extraction of RNA and DNA was performed on about 20-32 mg of unsorted bulk tissue. The material sequenced was liver tumor tissue from sampling region 3. Subset reported: tumor region T3, left-lateral pole. The receptors here all came from a man in his forties with primary liver carcinoma and hepatitis B virus infection.

Of note for this clonotype: Here the CDR3 omits its conserved ending phenylalanine or tryptophan, so a read error is the likely source. J is TRBJ1-1 and V is TRBV12-3 or TRBV12-4; no firm D call. This CDR3 spans 11 amino acids. Deletions cut 2 bases from V and 4 bases from J, with 2 bases between. As DNA, the CDR3 is TGTGCCAGCAGTTTAACCACTGAAGCTTTCCCT. Translated, it gives CASSLTTEAFP.

This sequence joins TRBV7-9 and TRBJ2-7; D might be TRBD2 (6 bases). Germline V lookup: CDR1 SEHNR, CDR2 FQNEAQ (reference sequence). Trimming removed 1 base at V and 2 bases at J, with 21 bases between. CDR3 length equals 18 residues. In DNA form, the CDR3 reads TGTGCCAGCAGCTTAGGGGGAGGATCGGAAACTTTACCCTACGAGCAGTACTTC. As protein: CASSLGGGSETLPYEQYF.

The V gene is TRBV7-8, the J gene TRBJ2-5; perhaps TRBD2 as D (5 bases). Deletions cut 7 bases from V and 5 bases from J, with 14 bases between. CDR1 SGHVS and CDR2 FQNEAQ come from the germline V gene. This CDR3 is built from 13 residues. The CDR3 sequence: CASTAVAGETQYF. The CDR3 region has the DNA TGTGCCAGCACCGCCGTGGCGGGTGAGACCCAGTACTTC.

With regard to this clonotype: One end of the junction fails to match germline, which may point to a read error. The rearrangement joins TRBV11-2 to TRBJ2-1, with 13 bases matching TRBD2. Germline V gives CDR1 SGHAT, CDR2 FQNNGV. CDR3 size: 19 residues. CDR3 region: CASSFQWVPRTSGSHEQSF. The CDR3 bases are TGCGCCAGCAGCTTCCAATGGGTGCCTAGGACTAGCGGGAGTCATGAACAGTCCTTC. The full variable domain, in which reference TRBV11-2 and TRBJ2-1 provide the parts outside the CDR3, is EAGVAQSPRYKIIEKRQSVAFWCNPISGHATLYWYQQILGQGPKLLIQFQNNGVVDDSQLPKDRFSAERLKGVDSTLKIQPAKLEDSAVYLCASSFQWVPRTSGSHEQSFGPGTRLTVL.

This clonotype has only one observation. A much larger clone lies a single base off, so this may be a read error. The chain joins TRBV7-3 to TRBJ2-1; the D gene is possibly TRBD2 (6 bases). The CDR3 has 13 residues. Germline CDR1 reads SGHTA; CDR2 reads FQGTGA. The CDR3 DNA reads as TGTGTCAGCAGCCCTCCGACTAGAAATGAGCAGTTCTTC. Protein: CVSSPPTRNEQFF.